The rows below give T cell receptor beta chains drawn from one sample of a study of graft-versus-host responses after intestinal transplantation. The data were produced by immunoSEQ multiplex PCR, yet TCRdb's version contains in-frame clones alone and is incomplete. The top ten hold roughly 0.24% of the sample, which has about 110,000 clones, around 90% seen once. For these TCRs, the target antigens are not known. Sample: unstimulated CD4+ T cells sorted from spleen or lymph node cells, taken before transplant. These receptors were obtained from a human donor who was the organ donor for an intestinal transplant. Each CDR3 is given with its conserved first and last residue. A D gene is named only where the DNA matches it firmly. For some rows the clone size is stated as once, few or many, or as a class when expanded; others skip it.

j_call	v_call	d_call	clone_size	cdr3_aa	cdr3_nt
TRBJ2-1	TRBV2	TRBD2	once	CASSELAGVYNEQFF	TGTGCCAGCAGTGAACTAGCGGGAGTTTACAATGAGCAGTTCTTC
TRBJ2-1	TRBV2	TRBD2	once	CASRRLAGAPGEQFF	TGTGCCAGCAGACGACTAGCGGGGGCCCCGGGTGAGCAGTTCTTC
TRBJ1-2	TRBV18	NA	once	CASSLSLTDYGYTF	TGTGCCAGCTCACTATCGCTTACGGATTATGGCTACACCTTC
TRBJ2-7	TRBV6-1	NA	NA	CASDASAYDEQYF	TGTGCCAGTGATGCTAGCGCATACGACGAGCAGTACTTC
TRBJ1-4	TRBV2	NA	once	CASSALGLVNEKLFF	TGTGCCAGCAGTGCCCTCGGACTCGTTAATGAAAAACTGTTTTTT
TRBJ2-1	TRBV6-6	NA	NA	CASSYSETIYNEQFF	TGTGCCAGCAGTTACTCCGAGACAATCTACAATGAGCAGTTCTTC
TRBJ1-2	TRBV30	NA	NA	CAWSRSGQYGYTF	TGTGCCTGGAGTCGATCGGGTCAATATGGCTACACCTTC
TRBJ1-2	TRBV7-2	TRBD1	NA	CASSLGGQSLGYTF	TGTGCCAGCAGCTTAGGGGGACAGTCTCTTGGCTACACCTTC
TRBJ1-2	TRBV9	NA	NA	CASSVHDRVYGYTF	TGTGCCAGCAGCGTACACGACAGAGTATATGGCTACACCTTC
TRBJ2-5	TRBV2	NA	NA	CASSENGGQGDETQYF	TGTGCCAGCAGTGAGAATGGGGGCCAGGGAGACGAGACCCAGTACTTC
TRBJ1-1	TRBV5-6	NA	NA	CASSLGHTNTEAFF	TGTGCCAGCAGCTTGGGGCATACGAACACTGAAGCTTTCTTT
TRBJ2-1	TRBV28	NA	NA	CASREQLGYNEQFF	TGTGCCAGCAGGGAACAACTAGGTTACAATGAGCAGTTCTTC
TRBJ1-2	TRBV19	NA	NA	CASSIASGGFYGYTF	TGTGCCAGTAGTATCGCCTCCGGTGGATTCTATGGCTACACCTTC
TRBJ1-2	TRBV10-3	NA	NA	CAIRDRSGNGYTF	TGTGCCATCCGAGACAGGTCGGGGAATGGCTACACCTTC
TRBJ1-2	TRBV19	NA	NA	CASGETGRYGYTF	TGTGCCAGTGGAGAGACAGGACGCTATGGCTACACCTTC
TRBJ1-1	TRBV28	NA	NA	CASSINPRQNTEAFF	TGTGCCAGCAGCATAAACCCAAGACAGAACACTGAAGCTTTCTTT
TRBJ2-3	TRBV2	TRBD2	NA	CASSKRTSGIKDTQYF	TGTGCCAGCAGTAAACGGACTAGCGGGATCAAGGATACGCAGTATTTT
TRBJ2-7	TRBV5-7	NA	NA	CASSLAARDYEQYF	TGTGCCAGCAGCTTGGCAGCGCGGGACTACGAGCAGTACTTC
TRBJ2-7	TRBV14	TRBD2	once	CASSQLGTSGRLVYEQYF	TGTGCCAGCAGCCAACTGGGGACTAGCGGGAGACTAGTGTACGAGCAGTACTTC
TRBJ1-2	TRBV6-5	NA	NA	CASSYGGAPGYTF	TGTGCCAGCAGTTACGGGGGGGCTCCTGGCTACACCTTC
TRBJ1-3	TRBV4-1	TRBD1	NA	CASSHPGQISGNTIYF	TGCGCCAGCAGCCATCCGGGACAGATCTCTGGAAACACCATATATTTT
TRBJ2-4	TRBV30	NA	NA	CAWSGGGIQYF	TGTGCCTGGAGTGGTGGGGGCATTCAGTACTTC
TRBJ1-1	TRBV18	TRBD1	NA	CASSQDRANTEAFF	TGTGCCAGCTCACAAGACAGGGCGAACACTGAAGCTTTCTTT
TRBJ2-7	TRBV19	NA	once	CASSLTSGIQYEQYF	TGTGCCAGTAGTCTCACTTCAGGGATTCAGTACGAGCAGTACTTC
TRBJ2-7	TRBV2	NA	NA	CASSELAEEQYF	TGTGCCAGCAGTGAACTGGCGGAGGAGCAGTACTTC
TRBJ2-1	TRBV19	NA	NA	CASSIGRGTYNEQFF	TGTGCCAGTAGTATAGGCAGGGGGACTTACAATGAGCAGTTCTTC
TRBJ1-5	TRBV15	TRBD1	NA	CATSRDRQGIQPQHF	TGTGCCACCAGCAGAGATCGACAGGGGATTCAGCCCCAGCATTTT
TRBJ1-5	TRBV19	NA	NA	CASSMGAASGNQPQHF	TGTGCCAGTAGTATGGGGGCCGCCAGCGGCAATCAGCCCCAGCATTTT
TRBJ2-2	TRBV7-2	NA	NA	CASSVNTGELFF	TGTGCCAGCAGCGTGAACACCGGGGAGCTGTTTTTT
TRBJ1-2	TRBV15	TRBD1	NA	CATSRRDRENYGYTF	TGTGCCACCAGCCGTCGGGACAGGGAAAACTATGGCTACACCTTC
TRBJ2-3	TRBV7-6	TRBD2	NA	CASSFSGRTDTQYF	TGTGCCAGCAGCTTTAGCGGGAGAACAGATACGCAGTATTTT
TRBJ2-3	TRBV7-2	TRBD1	NA	CASSLGTELSSDTQYF	TGTGCCAGCAGCTTGGGGACAGAGCTCAGCTCAGATACGCAGTATTTT
TRBJ2-1	TRBV2	NA	NA	CASRASIAYNEQFF	TGTGCCAGCAGGGCTAGCATCGCCTACAATGAGCAGTTCTTC
TRBJ1-2	TRBV7-2	TRBD1	NA	CASSLVAGGGYTF	TGTGCCAGCAGCCTCGTAGCAGGGGGCGGCTACACCTTC
TRBJ2-7	TRBV19	NA	NA	CAIGAGSYEQYF	TGTGCCATAGGGGCAGGGAGCTACGAGCAGTACTTC